The source of this T cell receptor (beta chain) is a study of blood T cell repertoires in COVID-19. As for the study in general: Donors in the United States, Italy and Spain gave samples during acute or convalescent COVID-19. In each case, the material was cDNA or gDNA derived from T cells, B-cell-depleted T cells, or PBMCs.

This clone was detected once. The CDR3 is made up of 14 amino acids. CDR1 and CDR2 from the germline V gene are SEHNR and FQNEAQ (reference sequence). V shed 2 bases, J shed 10 bases, and the junction held 4 bases outside the gene matches. Sequencing was performed with immunoSEQ multiplex PCR; in TCRdb, only in-frame clones are kept and a portion is missing. The table lists tens of thousands of clones, 89% of them singletons, with more than 8% in the top ten. The receptor comes from a man aged 45-60 years with active COVID-19. V usage is TRBV7-9 and J usage is TRBJ2-1; 11 bases line up with TRBD2. Sequenced input: peripheral blood. DNA for the CDR3: TGTGCCAGCAGCTTACTAGCGGGGGGCCTAGAGCAGTTCTTC. It yields the protein CASSLLAGGLEQFF.